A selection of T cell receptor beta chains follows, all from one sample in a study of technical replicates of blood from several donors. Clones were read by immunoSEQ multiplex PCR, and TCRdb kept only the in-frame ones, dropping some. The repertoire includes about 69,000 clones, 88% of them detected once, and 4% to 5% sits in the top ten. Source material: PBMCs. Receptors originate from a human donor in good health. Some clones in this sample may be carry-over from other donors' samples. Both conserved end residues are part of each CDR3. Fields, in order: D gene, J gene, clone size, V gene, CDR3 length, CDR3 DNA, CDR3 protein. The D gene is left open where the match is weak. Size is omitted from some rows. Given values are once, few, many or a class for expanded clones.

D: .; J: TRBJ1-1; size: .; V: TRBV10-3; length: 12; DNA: TGTGCCATACGGTGGGGGGACGGTGAAGCTTTCTTT; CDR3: CAIRWGDGEAFF
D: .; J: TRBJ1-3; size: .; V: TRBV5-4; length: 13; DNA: TGTGCCAGCAGCTACAGCCCGGGAAACACCATATATTTT; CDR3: CASSYSPGNTIYF
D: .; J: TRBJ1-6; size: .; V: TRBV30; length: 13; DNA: TGTGCCTGGAGGGGGGGTGATAGTTCACCCCTCCACTTT; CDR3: CAWRGGDSSPLHF
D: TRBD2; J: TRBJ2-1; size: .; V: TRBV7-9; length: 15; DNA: TGTGCCAGCAGCCGTCTAGCGGGGGGGCTTAATGAGCAGTTCTTC; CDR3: CASSRLAGGLNEQFF
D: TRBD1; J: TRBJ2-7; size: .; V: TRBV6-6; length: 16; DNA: TGTGCCAGCAGTTACTCTAGGGACAGCCACTCCTACGAGCAGTACTTC; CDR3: CASSYSRDSHSYEQYF
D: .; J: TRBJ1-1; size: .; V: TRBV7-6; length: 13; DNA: TGTGCCAGCAAGCCGACGAGGAAACTAGAAGCTTTCTTT; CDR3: CASKPTRKLEAFF
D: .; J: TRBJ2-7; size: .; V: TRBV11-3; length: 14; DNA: TGTGCCAGCACCCCCAAGACAGATTCCTACGAGCAGTACTTC; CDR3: CASTPKTDSYEQYF
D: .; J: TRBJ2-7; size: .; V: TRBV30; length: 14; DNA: TGTGCCTGGAGTGTACCGACTCGAACCTACGAGCAGTACTTC; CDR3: CAWSVPTRTYEQYF
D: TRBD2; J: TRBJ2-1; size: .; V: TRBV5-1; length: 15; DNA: TGCGCCAGCAGCGCGGGACTAGCGGCCTACAATGAGCAGTTCTTC; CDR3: CASSAGLAAYNEQFF
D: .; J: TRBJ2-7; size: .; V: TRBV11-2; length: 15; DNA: TGTGCCAGCAGCTCTTATCTAAGGTCCCCAGGCGAGCAGTACTTC; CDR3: CASSSYLRSPGEQYF
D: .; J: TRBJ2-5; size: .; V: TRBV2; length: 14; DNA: TGTGCCAGCAGTGAAAGCCGAGTCGCAGAGACCCAGTACTTC; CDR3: CASSESRVAETQYF
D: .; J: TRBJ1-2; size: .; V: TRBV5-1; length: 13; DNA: TGCGCCAGCAGCTTAGGAGTTAACTATGGCTACACCTTC; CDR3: CASSLGVNYGYTF
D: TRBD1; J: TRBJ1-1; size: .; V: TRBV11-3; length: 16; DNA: TGTGCCAGCAGCTCCGGACAGGGAAAGAGCAACACTGAAGCTTTCTTT; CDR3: CASSSGQGKSNTEAFF
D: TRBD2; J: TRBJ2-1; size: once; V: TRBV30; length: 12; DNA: TGTGCCTGGTCCAGCGGGGCGGCGGAGCAGTTCTTC; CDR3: CAWSSGAAEQFF
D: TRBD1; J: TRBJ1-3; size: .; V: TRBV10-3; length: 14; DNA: TGTGCCATCAGCGGGACAGGGGGCGGAAACACCATATATTTT; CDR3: CAISGTGGGNTIYF
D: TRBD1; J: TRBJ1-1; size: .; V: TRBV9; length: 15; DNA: TGTGCCAGCAGCGCCCGGACAGGGACGAACACTGAAGCTTTCTTT; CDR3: CASSARTGTNTEAFF
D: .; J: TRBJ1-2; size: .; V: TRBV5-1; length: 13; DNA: TGCGCCAGCAGCCTAGACCTTGACTATGGCTACACCTTC; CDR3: CASSLDLDYGYTF
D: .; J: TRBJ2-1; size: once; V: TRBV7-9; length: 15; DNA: TGTGCCAGCAGCTTAGTACTGGGGAGATACAATGAGCAGTTCTTC; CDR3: CASSLVLGRYNEQFF
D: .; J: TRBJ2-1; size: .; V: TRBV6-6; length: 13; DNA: TGTGCCAGCGAAGAGGGGGGGTACAATGAGCAGTTCTTC; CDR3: CASEEGGYNEQFF
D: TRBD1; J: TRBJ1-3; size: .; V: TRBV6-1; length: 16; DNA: TGTGCCAGCAGTGAAGTTGGGACAGGGTACAGGAACACCATATATTTT; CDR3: CASSEVGTGYRNTIYF
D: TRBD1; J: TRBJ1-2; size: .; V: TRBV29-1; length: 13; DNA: TGCAGCGTTGAATTGGGACAGGGATATGGCTACACCTTC; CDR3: CSVELGQGYGYTF
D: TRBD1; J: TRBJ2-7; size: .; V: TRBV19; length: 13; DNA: TGTGCCAGCGGAACCGGACAGGCCTACGAGCAGTACTTC; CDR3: CASGTGQAYEQYF
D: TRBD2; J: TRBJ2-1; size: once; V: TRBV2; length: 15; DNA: TGTGCCAGCAGAAAGACTAGCGGGATTTACAATGAGCAGTTCTTC; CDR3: CASRKTSGIYNEQFF
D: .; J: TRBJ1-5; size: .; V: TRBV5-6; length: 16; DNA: TGTGCCAGCAGCGTTTCTGCCCAGGGATACAATCAGCCCCAGCATTTT; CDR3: CASSVSAQGYNQPQHF
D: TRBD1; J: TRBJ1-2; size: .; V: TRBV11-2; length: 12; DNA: TGTGCCAGCAGCCCTCGGACAGGAGGCTACACCTTC; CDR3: CASSPRTGGYTF
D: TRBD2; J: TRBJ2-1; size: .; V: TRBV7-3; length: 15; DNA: TGTGCCAGCACTCCCGGGGCGGGGGGGTACAATGAGCAGTTCTTC; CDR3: CASTPGAGGYNEQFF
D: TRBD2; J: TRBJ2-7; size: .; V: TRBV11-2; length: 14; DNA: TGTGCCAGCAGCCCCAGCGGGAGCCCCTACGAGCAGTACTTC; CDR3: CASSPSGSPYEQYF
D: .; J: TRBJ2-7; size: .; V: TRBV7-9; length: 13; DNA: TGTGCCAGCAGCGCGGGACGCCCGGAGGAGCAGTACTTC; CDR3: CASSAGRPEEQYF
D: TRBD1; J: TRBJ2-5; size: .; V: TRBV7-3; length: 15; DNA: TGTGCCAGCAGCACCTCCGGGACAGGGGCGGAGACCCAGTACTTC; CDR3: CASSTSGTGAETQYF
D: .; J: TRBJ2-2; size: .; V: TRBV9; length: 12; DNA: TGTGCCAGCAGCGTAGCGGCCGGGGAGCTGTTTTTT; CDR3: CASSVAAGELFF
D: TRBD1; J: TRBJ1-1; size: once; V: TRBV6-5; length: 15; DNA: TGTGCCAGCAGAATCAACAGGGGGGCAGACACTGAAGCTTTCTTT; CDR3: CASRINRGADTEAFF
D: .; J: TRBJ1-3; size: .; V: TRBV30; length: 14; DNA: TGTGCCTGGAGTCACGGGGGATCTGGAAACACCATATATTTT; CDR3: CAWSHGGSGNTIYF
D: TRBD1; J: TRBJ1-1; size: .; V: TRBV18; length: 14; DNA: TGTGCCAGCTCACCTGAGACAGGGGGCACTGAAGCTTTCTTT; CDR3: CASSPETGGTEAFF
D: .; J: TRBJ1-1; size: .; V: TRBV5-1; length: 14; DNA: TGCGCCAGCAGCCTACAGGATCTGAACACTGAAGCTTTCTTT; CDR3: CASSLQDLNTEAFF
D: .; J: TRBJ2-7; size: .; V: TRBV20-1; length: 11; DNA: TGCAGTGCTAGAGAGGAGCACGAGCAGTACTTC; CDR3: CSAREEHEQYF